This T cell receptor beta chain was sequenced in a study of regulatory T cells in long-lasting Graves disease. This clonotype occurred many times. What it binds is unknown. Libraries of TCR beta came from iRepertoire HTBI primers plus Arm-PCR of CDR3 regions. TCRdb reprocessed the multiplex PCR reads with MiXCR, giving one entry per CDR3 protein. This sample has 540,000 or so distinct CDR3 sequences, with 13% found just once. CDR3 length equals 14 residues. The V gene end was trimmed by 2 bases and the J gene end by 4 bases; junction bases not matched to a gene: 0. Looked up from germline, CDR1 is SSHAT and CDR2 is FNYEAQ (reference sequence). Study-wide points: Accuracy was possibly reduced by small sample size.

Time point described: newly diagnosed GD, antithyroid drugs for less than 3 months. Isolated PBMC RNA provided the starting material for the TCR library. The patients were enrolled through endocrinology in Xi'an, China. These data are also associated with another study on T cells in Graves' hyperthyroidism and ophthalmopathy. Per that paper: The hyperthyroidism patients had all been newly diagnosed, and their disease duration was under 2 months. Their ages ranged from 18 to 65 years. Ophthalmopathy, as predicted by the model, came a median about seven months after the prediction.

The sample was peripheral blood mononuclear cells (PBMCs), taken at new diagnosis, from a patient treated with antithyroid drugs. The chain employs TRBV7-7 and TRBJ2-2; the match to TRBD2 covers 8 bases. The TCR was taken from a man younger than 40 with Graves disease. CDR3 protein: CASSLSGSTGELFF. In nucleotides, the CDR3 is TGTGCCAGCAGCTTAAGCGGGAGCACCGGGGAGCTGTTTTTT.